Below, one T cell receptor (beta chain) is given with its context. The sample is drawn from a study of blood T cell repertoires in COVID-19. Across the whole study: Acute and convalescent COVID-19 samples came from the United States, Italy and Spain. Sources were T cells, B-cell-depleted T cells, or PBMCs; the material itself was cDNA or gDNA.

Seattle cases were enrolled at active infection and followed longitudinally. Study processing details: Reference gene primer amplification in the assay estimated nucleated cell counts. Here immunoSEQ multiplex PCR was the method, and the copy in TCRdb shows in-frame clones only, minus some. V, J and clone size are taken as reported in that table, and D and trimming were inferred from the DNA itself. Among 410,000 or so clones listed, about nine tenths were seen once. Germline values: CDR1 SNHLY, CDR2 FYNNEI. V was pared by 4 bases and J by 3 bases, with 13 bases between. The length of the CDR3 is 14 residues.

The sequenced sample was peripheral blood. This chain links TRBV2 with TRBJ2-7; D remains ambiguous. This receptor was taken from a middle-aged woman with COVID-19, enrolled during active disease. The chain's CDR3 is CASSVGPRNYEQYF. The DNA of the CDR3 is TGTGCCAGCAGTGTAGGCCCCAGGAACTACGAGCAGTACTTC. Full variable domain (remainder filled in from reference TRBV2 and TRBJ2-7): EPEVTQTPSHQVTQMGQEVILRCVPISNHLYFYWYRQILGQKVEFLVSFYNNEISEKSEIFDDQFSVERPDGSNFTLKIRSTKLEDSAMYFCASSVGPRNYEQYFGPGTRLTVT.